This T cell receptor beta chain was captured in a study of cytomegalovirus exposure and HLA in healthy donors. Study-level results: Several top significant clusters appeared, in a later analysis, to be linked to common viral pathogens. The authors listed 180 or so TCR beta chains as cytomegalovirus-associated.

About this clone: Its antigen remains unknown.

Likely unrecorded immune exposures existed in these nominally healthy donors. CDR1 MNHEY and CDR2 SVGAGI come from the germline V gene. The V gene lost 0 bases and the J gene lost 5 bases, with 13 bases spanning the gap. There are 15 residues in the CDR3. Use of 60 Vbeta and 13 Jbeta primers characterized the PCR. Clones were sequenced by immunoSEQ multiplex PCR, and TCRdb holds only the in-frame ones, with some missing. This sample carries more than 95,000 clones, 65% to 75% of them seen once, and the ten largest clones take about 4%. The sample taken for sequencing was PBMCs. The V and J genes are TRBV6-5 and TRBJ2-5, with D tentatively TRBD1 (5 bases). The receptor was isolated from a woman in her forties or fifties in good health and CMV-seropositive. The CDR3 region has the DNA TGTGCCAGCAGTTACTCAGGACATCCTGCGGAGACCCAGTACTTC. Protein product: CASSYSGHPAETQYF.